The rows below give T cell receptor beta chains drawn from one sample of a study of response to subunit inactivated influenza vaccine. TCRdb processed the RT-PCR reads anew with MiXCR; each CDR3 protein has one entry. This table holds under 500,000 distinct CDR3 sequences, about 10% found once. The sequenced sample was PBMCs from blood, obtained roughly 48 days after vaccination. The receptors were sampled from a man aged 50 or older who received an inactivated influenza vaccine. Both conserved end residues are part of each CDR3.

>15|TRBJ1-4|TRBV27
CASSWGVRSNEKLFF
>14|TRBJ2-2|TRBV6-5
CASSYGRNTGELFF
>13|TRBJ2-3|TRBV20-1
CSARDGLADTQYF
>14|TRBJ2-5|TRBV5-1
CASSLNDGQETQYF
>17|TRBJ2-2|TRBV27
CASSPKVLAVITGELFF
>12|TRBJ2-7|TRBV20-1
CSARVVAYEQYF
>15|TRBJ1-2|TRBV4-1
CASSPEENRRHGYTF
>14|TRBJ2-5|TRBV7-9
CASSLGSNQETQYF
>14|TRBJ2-5|TRBV7-6
CASSLTIQRETQYF
>14|TRBJ2-1|TRBV29-1
CSVAGTGAYNEQFF
>15|TRBJ2-3|TRBV28
CASSFEAGIPDTQYF
>13|TRBJ1-2|TRBV7-2
CASSLSQLYGYTF
>17|TRBJ2-7|TRBV11-2
CASSHNLGHRETYEQYF
>13|TRBJ2-7|TRBV29-1
CSVVEVTGGEQYF
>14|TRBJ2-7|TRBV14
CASSPPTGAHEQYF
>15|TRBJ1-6|TRBV4-2
CASSLPEAQGPPLHF
>15|TRBJ2-1|TRBV5-4
CASSSQGIFYNEQFF
>12|TRBJ2-7|TRBV18
CASSQIQDEQYF
>14|TRBJ1-2|TRBV29-1
CSVEELGANYGYTF
>14|TRBJ1-2|TRBV25-1
CASRGGFNSGGYTF
>14|TRBJ2-1|TRBV12-3/TRBV12-4
CASTLGASYNEQFF
>18|TRBJ2-3|TRBV5-1
CASSFGLAGGTSTDTQYF